This is a list of T cell receptor beta chains from one sample in a study of siplizumab effects on memory and regulatory T cells. Sequencing was performed with immunoSEQ multiplex PCR; in TCRdb, only in-frame clones are kept and a portion is missing. The sample records more than 85,000 clones, about 90% being singletons. Sequences were obtained from Tregs sorted from blood. The receptors derive from a human donor in good health. Both conserved end residues are part of each CDR3. The order of the fields is CDR3 length, V gene, J gene, clone size, D gene, CDR3 DNA, CDR3 protein. The D gene is left open where the match is weak. Not all rows give a size; the values are once, few, many and, for expanded clones, a class.

len: 14
v_gene: TRBV2
j_gene: TRBJ1-2
abundance: .
d_gene: .
CDR3nt: TGTGCCAGCAGTGATTGGGGAAGGGACTATGGCTACACCTTC
CDR3aa: CASSDWGRDYGYTF

len: 15
v_gene: TRBV6-6
j_gene: TRBJ2-2
abundance: .
d_gene: .
CDR3nt: TGTGCCAGCAGCACTGGACAGACCTCAAGCGGGGAGCTGTTTTTT
CDR3aa: CASSTGQTSSGELFF

len: 15
v_gene: TRBV19
j_gene: TRBJ1-2
abundance: .
d_gene: TRBD1
CDR3nt: TGTGCCAGTAAGGAGGACAGGAAAGCTAACTATGGCTACACCTTC
CDR3aa: CASKEDRKANYGYTF

len: 14
v_gene: TRBV12-5
j_gene: TRBJ2-7
abundance: .
d_gene: .
CDR3nt: TGTGCTAGTGGTTTGGGACAGGTTAACTACGAGCAGTACTTC
CDR3aa: CASGLGQVNYEQYF

len: 16
v_gene: TRBV13
j_gene: TRBJ2-1
abundance: .
d_gene: TRBD2
CDR3nt: TGTGCCAGCAGCCTTATAGCGGGAGGGATTAGCAATGAGCAGTTCTTC
CDR3aa: CASSLIAGGISNEQFF

len: 13
v_gene: TRBV7-9
j_gene: TRBJ1-2
abundance: .
d_gene: .
CDR3nt: TGTGCCAGCAGTCACATGCAGGGAGATGGCTACACCTTC
CDR3aa: CASSHMQGDGYTF

len: 15
v_gene: TRBV11-2
j_gene: TRBJ2-5
abundance: .
d_gene: TRBD1
CDR3nt: TGTGCCAGCAGCTTTATGGACAGGGGGGGAGATGGCCAGTACTTC
CDR3aa: CASSFMDRGGDGQYF

len: 13
v_gene: TRBV4-1
j_gene: TRBJ1-1
abundance: .
d_gene: .
CDR3nt: TGCGCCAGCAGCCATTTCAGGGGAGCTGAAGCTTTCTTT
CDR3aa: CASSHFRGAEAFF

len: 15
v_gene: TRBV5-8
j_gene: TRBJ2-1
abundance: .
d_gene: .
CDR3nt: TGTGCCAGCAGCTTGGCACAGGTAGTCTACAATGAGCAGTTCTTC
CDR3aa: CASSLAQVVYNEQFF

len: 14
v_gene: TRBV10-2
j_gene: TRBJ1-2
abundance: .
d_gene: .
CDR3nt: TGCGCCAGCGTCCGGGACCCAAGGACGAATGGCTACACCTTC
CDR3aa: CASVRDPRTNGYTF

len: 20
v_gene: TRBV7-3
j_gene: TRBJ2-1
abundance: .
d_gene: .
CDR3nt: TGTGCCAGCAGCTTTTCACTTACCGGGACCCCAACCCCTTTACGCAATGAGCAGTTCTTC
CDR3aa: CASSFSLTGTPTPLRNEQFF

len: 15
v_gene: TRBV5-6
j_gene: TRBJ1-1
abundance: .
d_gene: .
CDR3nt: TGTGCCAGCAGCTTAGTGGGACGGTTGAACACTGAAGCTTTCTTT
CDR3aa: CASSLVGRLNTEAFF

len: 13
v_gene: TRBV5-1
j_gene: TRBJ1-1
abundance: .
d_gene: TRBD1
CDR3nt: TGCGCCAGCAGCTTCCCAGGGGGGACTGAAGCTTTCTTT
CDR3aa: CASSFPGGTEAFF

len: 15
v_gene: TRBV18
j_gene: TRBJ2-1
abundance: .
d_gene: .
CDR3nt: TGTGCCAGCTCACTCCAGGGTAGTTACTACAATGAGCAGTTCTTC
CDR3aa: CASSLQGSYYNEQFF

len: 11
v_gene: TRBV20-1
j_gene: TRBJ1-3
abundance: .
d_gene: .
CDR3nt: TGCAGTGCCCCAATCCTAAACACCATATATTTT
CDR3aa: CSAPILNTIYF

len: 15
v_gene: TRBV5-1
j_gene: TRBJ2-2
abundance: .
d_gene: TRBD2
CDR3nt: TGCGCCAGCAGCGGAAGCGGGAGGGGCGACGGGGAGCTGTTTTTT
CDR3aa: CASSGSGRGDGELFF

len: 13
v_gene: TRBV19
j_gene: TRBJ1-5
abundance: once
d_gene: .
CDR3nt: TGTGCCAGTAGTGTCCAGCTCAATCAGCCCCAGCATTTT
CDR3aa: CASSVQLNQPQHF

len: 15
v_gene: TRBV11-2
j_gene: TRBJ2-2
abundance: .
d_gene: TRBD1
CDR3nt: TGTGCCAGCAGCTCTTCCCCGACAGGGCACGGGGAGCTGTTTTTT
CDR3aa: CASSSSPTGHGELFF

len: 12
v_gene: TRBV5-1
j_gene: TRBJ2-5
abundance: .
d_gene: .
CDR3nt: TGCGCCAGCAGCTTGGCCCAAGAGACCCAGTACTTC
CDR3aa: CASSLAQETQYF

len: 17
v_gene: TRBV4-2
j_gene: TRBJ2-4
abundance: once
d_gene: .
CDR3nt: TGTGCCAGCAGCCAAGAAGGGGCACATCGGCCAGGGGACATTCAGTACTTC
CDR3aa: CASSQEGAHRPGDIQYF

len: 14
v_gene: TRBV9
j_gene: TRBJ2-5
abundance: .
d_gene: .
CDR3nt: TGTGCCAGCAGCGTAGGTCTCACGGAGACGACCCAGTACTTC
CDR3aa: CASSVGLTETTQYF

len: 12
v_gene: TRBV18
j_gene: TRBJ2-3
abundance: .
d_gene: .
CDR3nt: TGTGCCAGCTCACTTCCCACAGATACGCAGTATTTT
CDR3aa: CASSLPTDTQYF

len: 13
v_gene: TRBV15
j_gene: TRBJ1-4
abundance: .
d_gene: .
CDR3nt: TGTGCCACCAGCAGAGATCTAGGGGAAAAACTGTTTTTT
CDR3aa: CATSRDLGEKLFF

len: 16
v_gene: TRBV19
j_gene: TRBJ1-6
abundance: .
d_gene: .
CDR3nt: TGTGCCAGTAACCCCCCTGGCAGGGCCCAGAATTCACCCCTCCACTTT
CDR3aa: CASNPPGRAQNSPLHF

len: 14
v_gene: TRBV7-2
j_gene: TRBJ2-4
abundance: .
d_gene: .
CDR3nt: TGTGCCAGCAGCTCGGACAGGAGGGGGAACATTCAGTACTTC
CDR3aa: CASSSDRRGNIQYF

len: 14
v_gene: TRBV12-5
j_gene: TRBJ2-1
abundance: .
d_gene: .
CDR3nt: TGTGCTAGTGGTCTCCCACCGGGGGATAATGAGCAGTTCTTC
CDR3aa: CASGLPPGDNEQFF

len: 14
v_gene: TRBV6-4
j_gene: TRBJ1-1
abundance: .
d_gene: .
CDR3nt: TGTGCCAGCAGTCCCATTCTTTGGGGCGCTGAAGCTTTCTTT
CDR3aa: CASSPILWGAEAFF

len: 15
v_gene: TRBV10-3
j_gene: TRBJ2-3
abundance: once
d_gene: TRBD1
CDR3nt: TGTGCCATCAGCTTTGGGACAGGGTACACAGATACGCAGTATTTT
CDR3aa: CAISFGTGYTDTQYF

len: 14
v_gene: TRBV19
j_gene: TRBJ1-2
abundance: .
d_gene: .
CDR3nt: TGTGCCAGTGGCACCGGCTGGGCTCTCTATGGCTACACCTTC
CDR3aa: CASGTGWALYGYTF

len: 11
v_gene: TRBV6-1
j_gene: TRBJ1-2
abundance: .
d_gene: .
CDR3nt: TGTGCCAGCAGTGCGCTGGTAAGCTACACCTTC
CDR3aa: CASSALVSYTF

len: 15
v_gene: TRBV6-5
j_gene: TRBJ2-7
abundance: once
d_gene: .
CDR3nt: TGTGCCAGCAGTTACGGATCGACAGCAACCTACGAGCAGTACTTC
CDR3aa: CASSYGSTATYEQYF

len: 15
v_gene: TRBV28
j_gene: TRBJ1-6
abundance: .
d_gene: TRBD1
CDR3nt: TGTGCCAGCAGTTCCGCCGGGACAGGGAATTCACCCCTCCACTTT
CDR3aa: CASSSAGTGNSPLHF

len: 15
v_gene: TRBV4-1
j_gene: TRBJ2-2
abundance: .
d_gene: .
CDR3nt: TGCGCCAGCAGTCAACAGGGAATAAACACCGGGGAGCTGTTTTTT
CDR3aa: CASSQQGINTGELFF

len: 17
v_gene: TRBV4-1
j_gene: TRBJ2-1
abundance: .
d_gene: TRBD1
CDR3nt: TGCGCCAGCAGCCAAGATCAGGGACAGGCCACCTACAATGAGCAGTTCTTC
CDR3aa: CASSQDQGQATYNEQFF

len: 13
v_gene: TRBV18
j_gene: TRBJ1-5
abundance: few
d_gene: .
CDR3nt: TGTGCCAGCTCACCAGGGAATAATCAGCCCCAGCATTTT
CDR3aa: CASSPGNNQPQHF

len: 16
v_gene: TRBV7-9
j_gene: TRBJ2-2
abundance: .
d_gene: .
CDR3nt: TGTGCCAGCAGCTTAGTCTCCGGGGGCCGGACCGGGGAGCTGTTTTTT
CDR3aa: CASSLVSGGRTGELFF

len: 16
v_gene: TRBV7-9
j_gene: TRBJ2-2
abundance: .
d_gene: .
CDR3nt: TGTGCCGGTGTTGTAGGGGGGAGTCAGAACACCGGGGAGCTGTTTTTT
CDR3aa: CAGVVGGSQNTGELFF

len: 14
v_gene: TRBV15
j_gene: TRBJ2-2
abundance: .
d_gene: .
CDR3nt: TGTGCCACCAGAATGGCCGGGTACACCGGGGAGCTGTTTTTT
CDR3aa: CATRMAGYTGELFF

len: 13
v_gene: TRBV2
j_gene: TRBJ1-5
abundance: .
d_gene: .
CDR3nt: TGTGCCAGCAGTGAACGAGTAGTTCAGCCCCAGCATTTT
CDR3aa: CASSERVVQPQHF

len: 14
v_gene: TRBV10-3
j_gene: TRBJ2-5
abundance: .
d_gene: TRBD1
CDR3nt: TGTGCCGTCCGGGGGCAGGGGGCATGGGAGACCCAGTACTTC
CDR3aa: CAVRGQGAWETQYF

len: 15
v_gene: TRBV11-2
j_gene: TRBJ2-1
abundance: once
d_gene: TRBD2
CDR3nt: TGTGCCAGCAGCCCCAGCGGGAGGAACTACAATGAGCAGTTCTTC
CDR3aa: CASSPSGRNYNEQFF

len: 12
v_gene: TRBV10-1
j_gene: TRBJ2-2
abundance: few
d_gene: .
CDR3nt: TGCGCCAGCAGTGAAGGGACCGGGGAGCTGTTTTTT
CDR3aa: CASSEGTGELFF

len: 14
v_gene: TRBV5-1
j_gene: TRBJ1-2
abundance: .
d_gene: .
CDR3nt: TGCGCCAGCAGCTTGGCCTCGGGTTTTGGGGGCTACACCTTC
CDR3aa: CASSLASGFGGYTF

len: 14
v_gene: TRBV6-6
j_gene: TRBJ1-3
abundance: .
d_gene: .
CDR3nt: TGTGCCAGCAGTTACTCGACTGTAGGAAACACCATATATTTT
CDR3aa: CASSYSTVGNTIYF

len: 15
v_gene: TRBV5-5
j_gene: TRBJ2-1
abundance: .
d_gene: .
CDR3nt: TGTGCCAGCAGCTTTATGAGGGAGTACTACAATGAGCAGTTCTTC
CDR3aa: CASSFMREYYNEQFF

len: 12
v_gene: TRBV12-5
j_gene: TRBJ2-7
abundance: .
d_gene: .
CDR3nt: TGTGCTAGTGGCCCTACGTTGGGCGAGCAGTACTTC
CDR3aa: CASGPTLGEQYF

len: 17
v_gene: TRBV7-9
j_gene: TRBJ2-2
abundance: once
d_gene: TRBD1
CDR3nt: TGTGCCAGCAGCCGCCGACAGGGGGCGACGAACACCGGGGAGCTGTTTTTT
CDR3aa: CASSRRQGATNTGELFF